The sequence of this T cell receptor beta chain was determined in a study of T cell repertoires in cytomegalovirus infection. Note on this clonotype: Its specificity is unknown.

TCRdb called the reads again in MiXCR, with one record for every CDR3 protein. The table lists 54,000 or so distinct CDR3 sequences, roughly 34% of them singletons, with about 74% in the top ten. V was clipped by 1 base and J by 0 bases, with 9 bases between them. CDR3 length: 15 amino acids. CDR1 is MNHEY and CDR2 is SMNVEV in the germline V gene (reference sequence). The V gene is TRBV27, the J gene TRBJ1-1, with D tentatively TRBD1 (5 bases). This TCR derives from a human donor in good health (CMV status not recorded). Some clones in this sample may be carry-over from other donors' samples. The source material was PBMCs, sequenced either directly or after in vitro stimulation (not recorded which). In DNA, the CDR3 is TGTGCCAGCAGTTTATTTGCAGGGCTGAACACTGAAGCTTTCTTT. This codes for CASSLFAGLNTEAFF.